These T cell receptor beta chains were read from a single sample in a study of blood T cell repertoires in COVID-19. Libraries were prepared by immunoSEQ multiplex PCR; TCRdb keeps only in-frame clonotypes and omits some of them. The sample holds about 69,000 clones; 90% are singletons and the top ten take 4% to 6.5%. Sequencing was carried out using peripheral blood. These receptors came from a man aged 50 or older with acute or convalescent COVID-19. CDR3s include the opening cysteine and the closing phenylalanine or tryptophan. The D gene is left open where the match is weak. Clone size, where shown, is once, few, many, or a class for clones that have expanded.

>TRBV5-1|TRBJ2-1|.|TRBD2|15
TGCGCCAGCAGCTTGGTGACTAGCGGTTACAATGAGCAGTTCTTC
CASSLVTSGYNEQFF
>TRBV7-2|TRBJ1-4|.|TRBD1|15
TGTGCCAGCAGCCCCTGGACAGGGACTAATGAAAAACTGTTTTTT
CASSPWTGTNEKLFF
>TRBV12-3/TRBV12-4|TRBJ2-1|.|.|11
TGTGCCAGCAGTCCTGGACAAGAGCAGTTCTTC
CASSPGQEQFF
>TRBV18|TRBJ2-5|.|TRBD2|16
TGTGCCAGCTCCCCAAAGCCACTAGCGGGAGCACAGACCCAGTACTTC
CASSPKPLAGAQTQYF
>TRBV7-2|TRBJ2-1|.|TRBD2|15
TGTGCCAGCAGCTCCCGGGAGGCCTACTACAATGAGCAGTTCTTC
CASSSREAYYNEQFF
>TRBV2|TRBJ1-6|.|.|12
TGTGCCAGAGGCCGAGGGAATTCACCCCTCCACTTT
CARGRGNSPLHF
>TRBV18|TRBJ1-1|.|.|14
TGTGCCAGCTCACCTGAGGTGGGGAACACTGAAGCTTTCTTT
CASSPEVGNTEAFF
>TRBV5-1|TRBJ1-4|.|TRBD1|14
TGCGCCAGCAGAGCGGAGACAGGGCGGGAAAAACTGTTTTTT
CASRAETGREKLFF
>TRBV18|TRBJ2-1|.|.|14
TGTGCCAGCTCACCTTACCGGGACTACAATGAGCAGTTCTTC
CASSPYRDYNEQFF
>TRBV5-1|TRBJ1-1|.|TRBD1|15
TGCGCCAGCAGCTGGGGACAGGGCATGAACACTGAAGCTTTCTTT
CASSWGQGMNTEAFF
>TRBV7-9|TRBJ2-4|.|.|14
TGTGCCAGCAGCTTTAGCGGAGCCAAAAACATTCAGTACTTC
CASSFSGAKNIQYF
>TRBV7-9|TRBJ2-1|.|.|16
TGTGCCAGCAGCTTAGCGGGCCAGGGGAAATCCAATGAGCAGTTCTTC
CASSLAGQGKSNEQFF
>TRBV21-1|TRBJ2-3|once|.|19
TGTGCCAGCAGCAAAGTAGGACTAGCGGGAGGGCCTGGAACAGATACGCAGTATTTT
CASSKVGLAGGPGTDTQYF
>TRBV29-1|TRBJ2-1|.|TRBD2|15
TGCAGCGTAGGGACTAGCGGGACGTTCATGGATGAGCAGTTCTTC
CSVGTSGTFMDEQFF
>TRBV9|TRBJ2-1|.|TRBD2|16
TGTGCCAGCAGCATAAGGACTAGCGGGAGTTTTAATGAGCAGTTCTTC
CASSIRTSGSFNEQFF
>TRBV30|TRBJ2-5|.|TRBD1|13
TGTGCCTGGGGGACAGGGGGCAGCGTGACCCAGTACTTC
CAWGTGGSVTQYF
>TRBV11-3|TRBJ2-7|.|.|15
TGTGCCAGCAGCCTAAGCGGGCAGGGACCCCACGAGCAGTACTTC
CASSLSGQGPHEQYF
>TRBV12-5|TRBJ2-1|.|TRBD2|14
TGTGCTAGTGGTTTCGGGAGCGGGAGAATTGAGCAGTTCTTC
CASGFGSGRIEQFF
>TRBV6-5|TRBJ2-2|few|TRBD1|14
TGTGCCAGCAACCGGGACAGGAGAACCGGGGAGCTGTTTTTT
CASNRDRRTGELFF
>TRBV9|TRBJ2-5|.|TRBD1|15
TGTGCCAGCAGCGTACGGACAGGGTTTTCCGAGACCCAGTACTTC
CASSVRTGFSETQYF
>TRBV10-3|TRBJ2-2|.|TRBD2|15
TGTGCCAGTACTAGCGGGAGGACGAACACCGGGGAGCTGTTTTTT
CASTSGRTNTGELFF
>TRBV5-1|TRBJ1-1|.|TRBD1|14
TGCGCCAGCAGCTTGGGGACAGGGGGCACTGAAGCTTTCTTT
CASSLGTGGTEAFF
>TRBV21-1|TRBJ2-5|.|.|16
TGTGCCAGCAGCAGTGACCGGGACAGGGGGCGAGGGACCCAGTACTTC
CASSSDRDRGRGTQYF
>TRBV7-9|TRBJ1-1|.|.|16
TGTGCCAGCAGCCCCCCGGGGGGATTGTTGAACACTGAAGCTTTCTTT
CASSPPGGLLNTEAFF
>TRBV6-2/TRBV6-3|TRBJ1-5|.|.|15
TGTGCCAGCAGTCAGAGGGTGAATAGCAATCAGCCCCAGCATTTT
CASSQRVNSNQPQHF
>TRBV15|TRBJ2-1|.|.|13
TGTGCCACCAGCAGAGTAAGGGGGAGGGACCTATTCTTC
CATSRVRGRDLFF
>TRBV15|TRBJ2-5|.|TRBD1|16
TGTGCCACCAGCAGATTGGCAGACAGGGGCCAAGAGACCCAGTACTTC
CATSRLADRGQETQYF
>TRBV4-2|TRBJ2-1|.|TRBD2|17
TGTGCCAGCAGCCAGAGAAAAGCGGGAGGGGGTTACAATGAGCAGTTCTTC
CASSQRKAGGGYNEQFF
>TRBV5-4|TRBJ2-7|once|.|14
TGTGCCAGCAGGCCCCGGGACACGTCCTACGAGCAGTACTTC
CASRPRDTSYEQYF
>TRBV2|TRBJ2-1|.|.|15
TGTGCCAGCACCCAACGGACTACCGGCTACAATGAGCAGTTCTTC
CASTQRTTGYNEQFF
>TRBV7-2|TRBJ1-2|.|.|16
TGTGCCAGCAGCTTAGTAGTATGGGGCGCAAGCTATGGCTACACCTTC
CASSLVVWGASYGYTF
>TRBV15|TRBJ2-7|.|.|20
TGTGCCACCAGCAGAGATTCGGCATTGTTTAGGAGGGGTCCGACCTACGAGCAGTACTTC
CATSRDSALFRRGPTYEQYF
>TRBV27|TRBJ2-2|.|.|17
TGTGCCAGCAGTATCAAATACCTAGGAAACCCGCCCCGGGAGCTGTTTTTT
CASSIKYLGNPPRELFF
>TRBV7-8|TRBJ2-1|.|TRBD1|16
TGTGCCAGCAGCTTAGCGGGGGACAGGTGGGATAATGAGCAGTTCTTC
CASSLAGDRWDNEQFF
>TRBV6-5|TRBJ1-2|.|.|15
TGTGCCAGCAGTTACCCGAGGGCAGGGGAATATGGCTACACCTTC
CASSYPRAGEYGYTF
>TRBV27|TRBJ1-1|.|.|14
TGTGCCAGCAGTTTAGGTACTCAGGGGACTGAAGCTTTCTTT
CASSLGTQGTEAFF
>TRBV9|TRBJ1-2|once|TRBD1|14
TGTGCCAGCAGCGCCGGACAGGGGATGGGTGGCTACACCTTC
CASSAGQGMGGYTF
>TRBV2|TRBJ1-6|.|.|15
TGTGCCAGCAGTGCTTTGGAGGGTCTGGGATCACCCCTCCACTTT
CASSALEGLGSPLHF
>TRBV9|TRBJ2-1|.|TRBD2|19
TGTGCCAGCAGCGCCGGGGGACTAGCGGGAGGTAGCTCCTACAATGAGCAGTTCTTC
CASSAGGLAGGSSYNEQFF
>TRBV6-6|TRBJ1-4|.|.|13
TGTGCCAGCAGTTACGGGCTCAATGAAAAACTGTTTTTT
CASSYGLNEKLFF
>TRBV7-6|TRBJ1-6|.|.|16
TGTGCCAGCAGCTTAGATCTCGGGGGAGGGGATTCACCCCTCCACTTT
CASSLDLGGGDSPLHF
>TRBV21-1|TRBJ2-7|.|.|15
TGTGCCAGTCGACAGGGCCATACCCCCTCCTACGAGCAGTACTTC
CASRQGHTPSYEQYF
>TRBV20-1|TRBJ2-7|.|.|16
TGCAGTGCTAGTGGTCTCGGGGCCGGGAGTGGTTACGAGCAGTACTTC
CSASGLGAGSGYEQYF
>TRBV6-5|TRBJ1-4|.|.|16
TGTGCCAGCAGTTACTCCTACCCGATGGGGGGTGAAAAACTGTTTTTT
CASSYSYPMGGEKLFF
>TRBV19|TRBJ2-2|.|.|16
TGTGCCAGTAGTACCCTTGGGGCGTTTAACACCGGGGAGCTGTTTTTT
CASSTLGAFNTGELFF
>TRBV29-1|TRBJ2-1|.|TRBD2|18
TGCAGCGTTGAGCAGACAACTAGCGGGAGCTTATTCTACAATGAGCAGTTCTTC
CSVEQTTSGSLFYNEQFF
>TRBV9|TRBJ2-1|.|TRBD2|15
TGTGCCAGCAGCGTAGGACTAGCGGGAGATAATGAGCAGTTCTTC
CASSVGLAGDNEQFF
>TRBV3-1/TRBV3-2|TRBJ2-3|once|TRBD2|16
TGTGCCAGCAGCCCTGGGACTAGCGGGAGGACAGATACGCAGTATTTT
CASSPGTSGRTDTQYF
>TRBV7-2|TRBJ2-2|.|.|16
TGTGCCAGCAGCCTGTTCGCGCGGGGGAACACCGGGGAGCTGTTTTTT
CASSLFARGNTGELFF
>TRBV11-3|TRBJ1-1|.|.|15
TGTGCCAGCAGCTTAGTTAGAGGGAGGGTCGCTGAAGCTTTCTTT
CASSLVRGRVAEAFF
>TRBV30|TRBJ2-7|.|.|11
TGTGCCTGGAGTGTAGCCCACGAGCAGTACTTC
CAWSVAHEQYF